A selection of T cell receptor beta chains follows, all from one sample in a study of breast tumors, draining lymph nodes, adjacent tissues. From the multiplex PCR reads, TCRdb called clonotypes with MiXCR, one entry per CDR3 protein. The sample holds 150,000 to 200,000 distinct CDR3 sequences, 30% to 35% seen once. The sequenced material came from axillary lymph node tissue. Receptors were obtained from a female donor with breast cancer. Some clones in this sample may be carry-over from other donors' samples. Both conserved end residues are part of each CDR3. The D gene is left open where the match is weak. Clone sizes are given selectively: once, few, many, or a class where the clone is expanded.

j_gene | d_gene | len | v_gene | abundance | CDR3aa | CDR3nt
TRBJ1-4 | NA | 16 | TRBV18 | many | CASSPPSGPTNEKLFF | TGTGCCAGCTCACCACCGTCGGGACCGACGAATGAAAAACTGTTTTTT
TRBJ1-4 | TRBD1 | 17 | TRBV24-1 | NA | CATSDFGSGGTNEKLFF | TGTGCCACCAGTGATTTCGGGTCAGGGGGTACTAATGAAAAACTGTTTTTT
TRBJ2-1 | NA | 13 | TRBV18 | many | CASSSLQGNEQFF | TGTGCCAGCTCATCCCTACAGGGCAATGAGCAGTTCTTC
TRBJ2-2 | TRBD2 | 15 | TRBV20-1 | NA | CSARPGTSGKGELFF | TGCAGTGCCAGGCCCGGGACTAGCGGGAAAGGGGAGCTGTTTTTT
TRBJ2-2 | TRBD2 | 19 | TRBV7-9 | NA | CASSLGRSGGFQETGELFF | TGTGCCAGCAGCTTAGGGAGGAGCGGGGGGTTTCAAGAGACCGGGGAGCTGTTTTTT
TRBJ1-6 | TRBD1 | 16 | TRBV20-1 | NA | CSAEGDRGGHNSPLHF | TGCAGTGCTGAGGGGGACAGGGGGGGCCATAATTCACCCCTCCACTTT
TRBJ2-3 | TRBD1 | 14 | TRBV11-3 | NA | CASSLYEGQGSWYF | TGTGCCAGCAGCTTATACGAGGGACAGGGAAGTTGGTATTTT
TRBJ2-3 | NA | 16 | TRBV6-5 | many | CASTLNLLSSTDTQYF | TGTGCCAGCACCCTAAACCTACTCTCCAGCACAGATACGCAGTATTTT
TRBJ2-6 | NA | 15 | TRBV4-3 | NA | CASSQDTVGANVLTF | TGCGCCAGCAGCCAAGATACGGTTGGGGCCAACGTCCTGACTTTC
TRBJ1-4 | NA | 14 | TRBV12-3/TRBV12-4 | many | CASRRGTTNEKLFF | TGTGCCAGCAGAAGGGGGACTACTAATGAAAAACTGTTTTTT
TRBJ1-3 | NA | 16 | TRBV7-2 | many | CASSLDTLLSGNTIYF | TGTGCCAGCAGCTTAGATACCCTCCTCTCTGGAAACACCATATATTTT
TRBJ1-5 | TRBD1 | 17 | TRBV10-3 | NA | CAISESGQEYSNQPQHF | TGTGCCATCAGTGAGTCGGGACAGGAGTATAGCAATCAGCCCCAGCATTTT
TRBJ2-7 | TRBD1 | 14 | TRBV4-1 | many | CASSQRQGSYEQYF | TGCGCCAGCAGCCAGAGACAGGGAAGCTACGAGCAGTACTTC
TRBJ2-1 | NA | 15 | TRBV20-1 | once | CSARGRGGYANEQFF | TGCAGTGCTAGAGGTCGTGGAGGGTATGCCAATGAGCAGTTCTTC
TRBJ2-1 | NA | 13 | TRBV20-1 | many | CSATPAAAPGQFF | TGCAGTGCTACCCCCGCGGCGGCCCCAGGGCAGTTCTTC
TRBJ1-6 | NA | 13 | TRBV30 | many | CAWSVGEFSPLHF | TGTGCCTGGAGTGTGGGTGAGTTTTCACCCCTCCACTTT
TRBJ2-3 | NA | 14 | TRBV20-1 | many | CSARGSLSTDTQYF | TGCAGTGCTAGAGGTTCCCTATCCACAGATACGCAGTATTTT
TRBJ2-1 | TRBD2 | 14 | TRBV12-3/TRBV12-4 | NA | CASSFLAGLNEQFF | TGTGCCAGCAGTTTCCTAGCGGGATTGAATGAGCAGTTCTTC
TRBJ2-1 | NA | 12 | TRBV3-1 | few | CASSQVRNEQFF | TGTGCCAGCAGCCAAGTTAGAAATGAGCAGTTCTTC
TRBJ1-1 | NA | 12 | TRBV29-1 | many | CSVGTSNTEAFF | TGCAGCGTAGGGACATCGAACACTGAAGCTTTCTTT
TRBJ1-4 | NA | 15 | TRBV5-5 | many | CASSLGGGQREKLFF | TGTGCCAGCAGCTTGGGGGGGGGGCAAAGGGAAAAACTGTTTTTT
TRBJ1-4 | NA | 14 | TRBV20-1 | many | CSASPRATNEKLFF | TGCAGTGCTAGCCCCAGGGCAACTAATGAAAAACTGTTTTTT
TRBJ2-2 | NA | 14 | TRBV7-8 | many | CASSLQENTGELFF | TGTGCCAGCAGCTTGCAGGAGAACACCGGGGAGCTGTTTTTT
TRBJ2-2 | NA | 14 | TRBV2 | NA | CASSEAPVTGELFF | TGTGCCAGCAGTGAGGCGCCGGTGACCGGGGAGCTGTTTTTT
TRBJ2-3 | NA | 17 | TRBV4-1 | NA | CASSQGLAGIGTDTQYF | TGCGCCAGCAGCCAAGGCCTGGCGGGGATTGGCACAGATACGCAGTATTTT
TRBJ1-4 | TRBD1 | 14 | TRBV20-1 | many | CSAQEGTGDEKLFF | TGCAGTGCTCAGGAGGGGACAGGGGATGAAAAACTGTTTTTT
TRBJ2-7 | TRBD1 | 16 | TRBV9 | many | CASSVGETGGFDEQYF | TGTGCCAGCAGCGTAGGGGAGACAGGGGGCTTTGACGAGCAGTACTTC
TRBJ2-3 | TRBD1 | 16 | TRBV18 | many | CASSRGQTSSTDTQYF | TGTGCCAGCTCTCGGGGACAGACCTCTAGCACAGATACGCAGTATTTT
TRBJ1-2 | NA | 17 | TRBV28 | NA | CASSLWDSTATYYGYTF | TGTGCCAGCAGTTTATGGGATTCGACAGCTACCTACTATGGCTACACCTTC